These T cell receptor beta chains were read from a single sample in a study of shared clonotypes between healthy human individuals. Data came from immunoSEQ multiplex PCR; TCRdb stores just in-frame clones and leaves some out. This sample carries roughly 2.1 million clones, 85% to 95% of them seen once, and the ten largest clones take roughly 1.7%. Sequences were obtained from naive CD8+ T cells from PBMCs. The origin of the receptors is a man younger than 35 in good health. Some clones in this sample may be carry-over from other donors' samples. CDR3s include the opening cysteine and the closing phenylalanine or tryptophan. D genes are given only for firm matches. Clone size, where shown, is once, few, many, or a class for clones that have expanded.

TRBJ1-2 . TRBV7-2 . TGTGCCAGCAGAATCAATAGGGCAGATATAAATGGCTACACCTTC CASRINRADINGYTF
TRBJ2-2 TRBD2 TRBV7-6 . TGTGCCAGCAGCCGAGTAGCGGGACAATCCACCGGGGAGCTGTTTTTT CASSRVAGQSTGELFF
TRBJ2-7 . TRBV5-6 . TGTGCCAGCAGCTACCAAGGGAACGAGCAGTACTTC CASSYQGNEQYF
TRBJ2-1 TRBD2 TRBV7-8 . TGTGCCAGCAGCGACGGACTAGCGGGCGGACCTCTCTACAGAGAGCAGTTCTTC CASSDGLAGGPLYREQFF
TRBJ2-5 . TRBV4-2 . TGTGCCAGCAGCCAAGAGTGGCTAGGGGTTGGGGAGACCCAGTACTTC CASSQEWLGVGETQYF
TRBJ2-2 . TRBV7-9 once TGTGCCAGCAGCTTTTTGGCCGCGGGGACCGGGGAGCTGTTTTTT CASSFLAAGTGELFF
TRBJ2-7 TRBD2 TRBV27 few TGTGCCAGCAGTTTAGCGGGAGGAGGCTACGAGCAGTACTTC CASSLAGGGYEQYF
TRBJ2-7 . TRBV6-1 . TGTGCCAGCAGCGCGCCCGGGCAGGGCGACGAGCAGTACTTC CASSAPGQGDEQYF
TRBJ1-2 . TRBV9 few TGTGCCAGCAGCCCCGGGGAGCGATACTATGGCTACACCTTC CASSPGERYYGYTF
TRBJ2-4 . TRBV7-8 once TGTGCCACATTAGTAGGGCACATTCAGTACTTC CATLVGHIQYF
TRBJ1-1 . TRBV4-1 . TGCGCCAGCAGCCAAGATAAGGGTGGAAGGGGTTTGATTACTGAAGCTTTCTTT CASSQDKGGRGLITEAFF
TRBJ2-7 . TRBV15 once TGTGCCACCAGCCTCCCCCAGGGCCCTCGGAACGAGCAGTACTTC CATSLPQGPRNEQYF
TRBJ2-2 . TRBV2 . TGTGCCAGCAGTTTTGCCAGGGGGGACACCGGGGAGCTGTTTTTT CASSFARGDTGELFF
TRBJ2-1 TRBD2 TRBV7-8 . TGTGCCAGCAGCCTCGAGCGGGGGTCCTACAATGAGCAGTTCTTC CASSLERGSYNEQFF
TRBJ2-7 . TRBV7-2 . TGTGCCAGCAGCCCCACAGCGGGCGAGCAGTACTTC CASSPTAGEQYF
TRBJ2-7 . TRBV5-1 once TGCGCCAGCAGCCTAGGTAGCAACTACGAGCAGTACTTC CASSLGSNYEQYF
TRBJ2-7 TRBD2 TRBV19 . TGTGCCAGTAGCCCGGCTAGCGGGAACTCCTACGAGCAGTACTTC CASSPASGNSYEQYF
TRBJ2-2 . TRBV9 . TGTGCCAGCAGCCCAACTGACGGGCCGAACACCGGGGAGCTGTTTTTT CASSPTDGPNTGELFF
TRBJ2-1 . TRBV28 . TGTGCCAGCAGTTTCAATCCCCGCAATGAGCAGTTCTTC CASSFNPRNEQFF
TRBJ2-5 TRBD2 TRBV27 . TGTGCCAGCGGAGCGGGAGGGCCCGGAGAGACCCAGTACTTC CASGAGGPGETQYF
TRBJ2-7 . TRBV27 . TGTGCCAGCAGAGCCGAAGCGAGCAGTCCCTACGAGCAGTACTTC CASRAEASSPYEQYF
TRBJ2-6 TRBD1 TRBV9 . TGTGCCAGCAGCGGATGGGACAGAAACTCTGGGGCCAACGTCCTGACTTTC CASSGWDRNSGANVLTF
TRBJ2-1 . TRBV6-5 . TGTGCCAGCAGTTACTCGAGCGGGTACAATGAGCAGTTCTTC CASSYSSGYNEQFF
TRBJ2-7 TRBD1 TRBV28 . TGTGCCAGCAGTTTAACGGACAGGGAGTACGAGCAGTACTTC CASSLTDREYEQYF
TRBJ2-7 . TRBV13 . TGTGCCAGCAGTACCATCACCGGTCAGGGCTACGAGCAGTACTTC CASSTITGQGYEQYF
TRBJ2-7 . TRBV7-2 . TGTGCCAGCAGCTTAGACTATTACGAGCAGTACTTC CASSLDYYEQYF
TRBJ2-7 TRBD1 TRBV29-1 once TGCAGCGTGGGGACAGGGTGGTACGAGCAGTACTTC CSVGTGWYEQYF
TRBJ2-3 TRBD1 TRBV9 . TGTGCCAGCAGCTTCACTTCCGGGACAGGGGGCACAGATACGCAGTATTTT CASSFTSGTGGTDTQYF
TRBJ1-1 . TRBV5-8 . TGTGCCAGCAGCTTGGAAGGCTCACCGTGGAGGGACACTGAAGCTTTCTTT CASSLEGSPWRDTEAFF
TRBJ2-3 TRBD2 TRBV15 . TGTGCCACCAGCCCTGGCGGGAGTCTGACAGATACGCAGTATTTT CATSPGGSLTDTQYF
TRBJ2-7 TRBD2 TRBV14 . TGTGCCAGCAGCCTCGGGACTAGCGGCCGACCGCGCTCCTACGAGCAGTACTTC CASSLGTSGRPRSYEQYF
TRBJ2-3 TRBD1 TRBV27 . TGTGCCAGCAGTTGGACAGGGGAAACAGATACGCAGTATTTT CASSWTGETDTQYF
TRBJ2-7 TRBD2 TRBV6-5 . TGTGCCAGCAGTATACTAGCGGAGACCTACGAGCAGTACTTC CASSILAETYEQYF
TRBJ2-1 TRBD2 TRBV7-6 . TGTGCCAGCAGCCGCACTAGCGGGAGTTTGGGGGATGAGCAGTTCTTC CASSRTSGSLGDEQFF
TRBJ2-4 . TRBV19 . TGTGCCAGTAGTATCGAGGGTTTACTAGCCAAAAACATTCAGTACTTC CASSIEGLLAKNIQYF
TRBJ2-3 TRBD2 TRBV27 . TGTGCCAGCAGTTCCCTAGCGGGGGATACGCAGTATTTT CASSSLAGDTQYF
TRBJ1-4 . TRBV6-6 . TGTGCCAGCAGTTACTCCACAAGGAGGCGTGAAAAACTGTTTTTT CASSYSTRRREKLFF
TRBJ2-7 . TRBV28 . TGTGCCACCCCGGCAGAACCGGGACTGCCGGTGCGGGACGAGCAGTACTTC CATPAEPGLPVRDEQYF
TRBJ2-2 . TRBV29-1 . TGCAGCGTTGGAGGGTGGGCCGGGGAGCTGTTTTTT CSVGGWAGELFF
TRBJ2-7 TRBD2 TRBV11-2 once TGTGCCAGCAGCCGTTTGCCGGGACTAGCGGGAAGCGAGCAGTACTTC CASSRLPGLAGSEQYF
TRBJ2-7 . TRBV6-1 . TGTGCCAGCAGTGAAGAACAGGGATTCTCCTACGAGCAGTACTTC CASSEEQGFSYEQYF
TRBJ2-1 . TRBV6-1 . TGTGCCAGCAGTATCAGTGGCAATGAGCAGTTCTTC CASSISGNEQFF
TRBJ2-7 TRBD2 TRBV28 . TGTGCCAGCAGTTGGCTAGCGGGAGGGAGCTCCTACGAGCAGTACTTC CASSWLAGGSSYEQYF
TRBJ1-1 . TRBV27 . TGTGCCAGCAGTTTATTAAGCTCAGGGGCTTTGGGCACTGAAGCTTTCTTT CASSLLSSGALGTEAFF
TRBJ2-2 . TRBV5-1 . TGCGCCAGCAGTTACAACACCGGGGAGCTGTTTTTT CASSYNTGELFF
TRBJ2-2 TRBD1 TRBV27 . TGTGCCAGTGCAGGGGGCCCCGGGGAGCTGTTTTTT CASAGGPGELFF
TRBJ2-5 . TRBV2 . TGTGCCAGCAGTGACAGGGCTAGGCAGTACCAAGAGACCCAGTACTTC CASSDRARQYQETQYF
TRBJ2-7 TRBD2 TRBV19 . TGTGCCAGTAGTGGAATAGCGGGACCCTCCTACGAGCAGTACTTC CASSGIAGPSYEQYF
TRBJ2-1 . TRBV11-3 . TGTGCCAGCAGCTCTCTTCCCCCCTACAATGAGCAGTTCTTC CASSSLPPYNEQFF
TRBJ2-1 TRBD2 TRBV7-9 once TGTGCCAGCACCGACTCCCGGGAGGCCTACAATGAGCAGTTCTTC CASTDSREAYNEQFF
TRBJ1-2 . TRBV11-2 . TGTGCCAGCAGCTCTTGGGAGGGGGGATCTGGCTACACCTTC CASSSWEGGSGYTF
TRBJ2-3 TRBD2 TRBV9 . TGTGCCAGCAGCGTCCGATTAGCGGGAGGAAGTAATACGCAGTATTTT CASSVRLAGGSNTQYF